This T cell receptor beta chain was profiled in a study of blood T cell repertoires in COVID-19. Study details: Researchers got acute and convalescent COVID-19 samples from the United States, Italy and Spain. PBMCs, B-cell-depleted T cells, or T cells were the source of the cDNA or gDNA that made up the material.

V shed 1 base and J 4 bases; nucleotides not matched to a gene: 4. The germline V gene has CDR1 GTSNPN and CDR2 SVGIG (reference sequence). CDR3 length: 14 residues. In the study's own analysis: For nucleated cells, counts were estimated from reference gene primer amplification. Some clones are missing from TCRdb's copy, which holds only in-frame ones; the method was immunoSEQ multiplex PCR. V and J calls and clone size are as listed in that table; D and trimming were resolved from the DNA. In the table there are tens of thousands of clones, roughly 85% of which are singletons. Recruited during active infection, patients (from Seattle) were subsequently followed longitudinally.

Input material: peripheral blood. This clonotype was obtained from a man aged 45 to 65 with COVID-19, enrolled during active disease. The rearrangement joins TRBV30 to TRBJ1-2, with 9 bases that match TRBD1. This chain's CDR3 is CAWSGTGAGYGYTF. CDR3 coding DNA: TGTGCCTGGAGTGGGACAGGGGCAGGCTATGGCTACACCTTC.